This TCR beta chain originates from a study of beta chain features in type 1 diabetes. The investigators reverse transcribed all of the isolated RNA, so they sequenced expressed TCRB transcripts. The assay was immunoSEQ multiplex PCR, and TCRdb's table has in-frame clones only and misses some. The top ten hold roughly 1.4% of the sample, which has about 220,000 clones, about a tenth seen once. V lost 2 bases and J lost 6, with 22 bases in between. The CDR3 contains 18 residues. The germline V gene has CDR1 MDHEN and CDR2 SYDVKM. This clone was detected ten times or more. Other DNA sequences in the sample encode the same CDR3.

This chain uses TRBV28 with TRBJ2-2; D possibly matches TRBD1 or TRBD2 (6 bases each). The clonotype was recovered from a man between 18 and 29 years old in good health. The sample taken for sequencing was central memory CD4+ T cells from blood. CDR3 DNA sequence: TGTGCCAGCAGTTTAAGGAGGGACTCGGGGGCGGGATCCGGGGAGCTGTTTTTT. Translation: CASSLRRDSGAGSGELFF.